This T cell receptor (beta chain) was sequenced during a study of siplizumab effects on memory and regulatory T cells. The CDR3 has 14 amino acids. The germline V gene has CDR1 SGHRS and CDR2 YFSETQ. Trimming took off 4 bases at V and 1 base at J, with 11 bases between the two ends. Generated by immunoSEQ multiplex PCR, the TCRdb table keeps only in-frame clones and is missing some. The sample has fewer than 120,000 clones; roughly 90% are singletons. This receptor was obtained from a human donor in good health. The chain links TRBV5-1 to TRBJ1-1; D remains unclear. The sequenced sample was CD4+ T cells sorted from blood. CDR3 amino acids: CASSPQASNTEAFF. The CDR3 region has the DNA TGCGCCAGCAGCCCCCAGGCCTCGAACACTGAAGCTTTCTTT.